This TCR beta chain was captured in a study of blood T cell repertoires in COVID-19. V was shortened by 1 base and J by 6 bases, with 6 bases between the two germline ends. Germline CDR1 and CDR2: SGHTA and FQGTGA. CDR3 length: 13 amino acids. Under the authors' procedure: Researchers report that nucleated cell counts were estimated from reference gene primer amplification. Repertoires were generated with immunoSEQ multiplex PCR, while TCRdb's copy carries only in-frame clones and drops some. From that table come the V and J calls and clone size; the DNA was used to work out D and trimming. The repertoire holds 200,000 to 250,000 clones, with 82% as singletons.

The sequence was obtained from a woman of 80 years or more with COVID-19, enrolled during active disease. The gene calls are TRBV7-3 and TRBJ2-2; D gene uncertain. Sequences were obtained from peripheral blood. CDR3 DNA: TGTGCCAGCAGCTTAATGGGCCCCGGGGAGCTGTTTTTT. Its translation: CASSLMGPGELFF. Together with reference TRBV7-3 and TRBJ2-2, the CDR3 gives the full variable domain: GAGVSQTPSNKVTEKGKYVELRCDPISGHTALYWYRQSLGQGPEFLIYFQGTGAADDSGLPNDRFFAVRPEGSVSTLKIQRTERGDSAVYLCASSLMGPGELFFGEGSRLTVL.